Shown below are 9 T cell receptor beta chains from a single sample sequenced in a study of cytomegalovirus exposure and HLA in healthy donors (dated by TCRdb to about 2017). The library relied on the immunoSEQ multiplex PCR assay. For the multiplex PCR, a mixture combining 60 forward primers for TCR Vbeta segments and 13 reverse primers for TCR Jbeta segments was used. What TCRdb holds here is the immuneACCESS table cut down to in-frame rearrangements. Part of the clones is not present; checked against another copy, under half of the missing clones reflect an unresolved V gene, and the others are unexplained. The sample has around 160,000 clones on record, over 75% of them singletons. The ten largest account for around 2% of the sample. The sample comprised PBMCs. The receptor set was obtained from a human donor in good health.

The chain has TRBV27 and TRBJ1-1, with no clear D. V was cut by 2 bases and J by 5 bases, with 12 bases left in between. CDR1 is MNHEY and CDR2 is SMNVEV in the germline V gene (reference sequence). The length of the CDR3 is 14 residues. The CDR3 protein is CASSLKGSWTEAFF. The DNA of the CDR3 is TGTGCCAGCAGTTTAAAAGGTAGCTGGACTGAAGCTTTCTTT.

V is TRBV19 and J is TRBJ2-2; D is possibly TRBD1 (6 bases). This CDR3 is built from 15 residues. V gave up 5 bases and J gave up 4 bases, with 14 bases separating them. Germline CDR1 is LNHDA and CDR2 is SQIVND (reference sequence). The CDR3 nucleotides are TGTGCCAGTAGTCAACCTACACAGGGCACCGGGGAGCTGTTTTTT. This gives the protein CASSQPTQGTGELFF.

The V call is TRBV27, the J call TRBJ2-3; the D gene is possibly TRBD1 (7 bases). The germline V and J ends were trimmed by 5 bases and 2 bases, with 11 bases remaining between them. Germline CDR1 and CDR2: MNHEY and SMNVEV (reference sequence). The CDR3 extends over 14 amino acids. The CDR3 coding sequence is TGTGCCAGCAGTCCAGGGGGGTACACAGATACGCAGTATTTT. Translating it yields CASSPGGYTDTQYF.

The chain uses TRBV5-6 and TRBJ1-5; D unresolved. Trimming shortened V by 1 base and J by 7 bases, and 6 bases separated the two germline ends. The CDR3 is 12 residues long. CDR1 SGHDT and CDR2 YYEEEE come from the germline V gene. This CDR3 is CASSLNSQPQHF. Written as DNA, the CDR3 is TGTGCCAGCAGCTTGAACAGCCAGCCCCAGCATTTT.

The chain has TRBV4-3 and TRBJ1-5; 7 bases map to TRBD1. The CDR3 length is 14 residues. J was trimmed by 6 bases and V by 3 bases; bases with no gene match: 5. Germline V gene lookup returns CDR1 LGHNA and CDR2 YSLEER. The CDR3 DNA reads as TGCGCCAGCAGCCAGCAGAACAGGGGTCAGCCCCAGCATTTT. The encoded protein is CASSQQNRGQPQHF.

The rearrangement joins TRBV7-8 to TRBJ2-7, with D perhaps TRBD1 (5 bases). Trimming shortened V by 5 bases and J by 3 bases, and 11 bases separated the two germline ends. This CDR3 has 13 residues. Germline CDR1 and CDR2: SGHVS and FQNEAQ. This CDR3 is CASSPRTNYEQYF. The CDR3 DNA reads as TGTGCCAGCAGCCCCCGGACAAACTACGAGCAGTACTTC.

The chain combines TRBV11-3 with TRBJ1-2; a weak D match, TRBD1 (5 bases). This CDR3 has 15 residues. Germline V gene lookup returns CDR1 SGHNT and CDR2 YENEEA. Trimming removed 5 bases at V and 1 base at J, with 14 bases between. CDR3 coding DNA: TGTGCCAGCAGCCCCAACCTACAGGATAACTATGGCTACACCTTC. It yields the protein CASSPNLQDNYGYTF.

The chain links TRBV5-1 to TRBJ1-4, with TRBD1 as a possible D gene (6 bases). Germline V gene data show CDR1 as SGHRS and CDR2 as YFSETQ. The V end lost 4 bases, the J end lost 3 bases, and 10 bases lay between the germline ends. This CDR3 is 14 amino acids long. This CDR3 reads CASSADRSNEKLFF. CDR3 nucleotides: TGCGCCAGCAGCGCAGACAGGTCTAATGAAAAACTGTTTTTT.

The chain links TRBV2 to TRBJ2-7, with D tentatively TRBD1 (6 bases). Germline V lookup: CDR1 SNHLY, CDR2 FYNNEI. The CDR3 totals 11 residues. CDR3 loop: CAGGYSYEQYF. The CDR3 nucleotides read TGTGCTGGGGGCTACTCCTACGAGCAGTACTTC.